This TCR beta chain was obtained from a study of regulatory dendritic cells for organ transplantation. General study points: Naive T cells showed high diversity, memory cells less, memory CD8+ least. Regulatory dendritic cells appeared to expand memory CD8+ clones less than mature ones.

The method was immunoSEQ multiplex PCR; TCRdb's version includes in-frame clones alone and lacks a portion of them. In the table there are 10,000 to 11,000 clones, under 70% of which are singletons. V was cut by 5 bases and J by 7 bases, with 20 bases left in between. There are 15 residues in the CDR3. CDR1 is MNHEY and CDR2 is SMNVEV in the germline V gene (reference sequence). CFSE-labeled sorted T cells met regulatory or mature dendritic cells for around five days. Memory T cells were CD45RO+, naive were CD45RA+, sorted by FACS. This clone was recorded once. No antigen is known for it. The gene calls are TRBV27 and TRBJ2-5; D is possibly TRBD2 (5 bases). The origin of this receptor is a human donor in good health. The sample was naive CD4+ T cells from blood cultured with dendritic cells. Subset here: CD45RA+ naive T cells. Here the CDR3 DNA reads TGTGCCAGCAGTCCCTCGGACTCCTTGGGTAGGACCCAGTACTTC. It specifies CASSPSDSLGRTQYF.